A single sample is the source of the 20 T cell receptor beta chains below, sequenced in a study of cytomegalovirus exposure and HLA in healthy donors. With 60 Vbeta and 13 Jbeta primers, the PCR was carried out. TCRdb's table, derived via immunoSEQ multiplex PCR, lists solely in-frame clones and lacks some. The sample has tens of thousands of clones, roughly four fifths seen once; the top ten hold about 2%. Source material: PBMCs. These receptors all stem from a man aged 18 to 30 in good health and CMV-seronegative.

This sequence joins TRBV5-1 and TRBJ2-7; 8 nucleotides agree with TRBD1. The germline CDR1 and CDR2 sequences are SGHRS and YFSETQ. CDR3 length equals 15 residues. Trimming cost V 4 bases and J 5 bases; bases outside gene matches: 11. Written as DNA, the CDR3 is TGCGCCAGCAGCCCCTCGGCCCAGGGGGCCGACGAGCAGTACTTC. It specifies CASSPSAQGADEQYF.

V and J are TRBV4-2 and TRBJ1-6; tentative D call: TRBD1 (5 bases). CDR1 LGHNA and CDR2 YNFKEQ come from the germline V gene. Trimming shortened V by 3 bases and J by 3 bases, and 21 bases separated the two germline ends. The CDR3 is 19 residues long. The CDR3 here is CASSHETNRWGGYNSPLHF. The CDR3 bases are TGTGCCAGCAGCCACGAAACCAACCGCTGGGGGGGCTATAATTCACCCCTCCACTTT.

V gene TRBV7-3 combines with J gene TRBJ1-1; D unclear. This CDR3 spans 13 amino acids. The ends were cut back, 0 bases at V and 0 bases at J, with 2 bases in the middle. Germline-derived CDR1 and CDR2 are SGHTA and FQGTGA. The CDR3 DNA follows: TGTGCCAGCAGCTTAACTATGAACACTGAAGCTTTCTTT. It codes for CASSLTMNTEAFF.

The chain joins TRBV10-3 to TRBJ2-3; 9 nucleotides line up with TRBD1. The J segment lost 2 bases and the V segment lost 6 bases, leaving 6 bases of the junction unmatched. Germline CDR1 and CDR2: ENHRY and SYGVKD. The length of the CDR3 is 15 residues. The CDR3 DNA reads TGTGCCATCAGGGCCGGGACAGGGAACACAGATACGCAGTATTTT. The encoded protein is CAIRAGTGNTDTQYF.

The genes are TRBV13 and TRBJ2-3, with D possibly being TRBD2 (5 bases). Trimming pared 0 bases from V and 5 bases from J, leaving 9 bases between. CDR1 is PRHDT, CDR2 FYEKMQ, per germline (reference sequence). The CDR3 is 14 residues long. The CDR3: CASSLGYSGDTQYF. Written as DNA, the CDR3 is TGTGCCAGCAGCTTAGGCTACAGCGGAGATACGCAGTATTTT.

This clone has just a few counts. This chain links TRBV7-3 with TRBJ1-1, with D unresolved. Germline-derived CDR1 and CDR2 are SGHTA and FQGTGA. Trimming cost V 2 bases and J 6 bases, with 10 bases left between them. The CDR3 is 13 residues long. Written as DNA, the CDR3 is TGTGCCAGCAGCTTACAAATGGGCGCTGAAGCTTTCTTT. It codes for CASSLQMGAEAFF. Supplemented by reference TRBV7-3 and TRBJ1-1, the full variable domain reads GAGVSQTPSNKVTEKGKYVELRCDPISGHTALYWYRQSLGQGPEFLIYFQGTGAADDSGLPNDRFFAVRPEGSVSTLKIQRTERGDSAVYLCASSLQMGAEAFFGQGTRLTVV.

As concerns this clone: One end of the junction is discordant with germline, which a read error may explain. The chain recombines TRBV7-7 with TRBJ2-5, with TRBD2 matching 7 bases. Germline V gene sequence: CDR1 SSHAT, CDR2 FNYEAQ (reference sequence). The CDR3 runs 17 residues. In DNA, the CDR3 is TGTGCTAGCAGCCAGCCGGGCGGGGGACCCGTTCAAGAGACCCAGTACTTC. Its protein product is CASSQPGGGPVQETQYF.

The V and J genes are TRBV28 and TRBJ2-5; 7 bases align to TRBD1. The CDR3 totals 13 residues. Germline V lookup: CDR1 MDHEN, CDR2 SYDVKM. The J segment lost 5 bases and the V segment lost 6 bases, leaving 6 bases of the junction unmatched. The CDR3 coding sequence is TGTGCCAGCAGGCAGGGGGAGTGGGAGACCCAGTACTTC. Translation: CASRQGEWETQYF.

This chain joins TRBV18 and TRBJ2-2, with D possibly matching TRBD1 (5 bases). Trimming removed 2 bases at V and 0 bases at J, with 16 bases between. The CDR3 is made up of 18 amino acids. Germline values: CDR1 KGHSH, CDR2 LQKENI. The CDR3 loop is CASSPFGPLRANTGELFF. DNA of the CDR3: TGTGCCAGCTCACCATTTGGCCCTCTCAGGGCGAACACCGGGGAGCTGTTTTTT.

This clone was picked up one time. The rearrangement joins TRBV6-5 to TRBJ1-1; D remains unclear. Deletions cut 2 bases from V and 1 base from J, with 11 bases between. The CDR3 length is 15 residues. Germline CDR1 is MNHEY and CDR2 is SVGAGI. CDR3 protein: CASSYHLGENTEAFF. Written as DNA, the CDR3 is TGTGCCAGCAGTTACCACCTCGGGGAGAACACTGAAGCTTTCTTT.

This clone was seen a handful of times. This rearrangement joins TRBV5-3 to TRBJ2-2, with D uncertain. TRBV5-3 is reported as an ORF; its role is uncertain. V was clipped by 7 bases and J by 0 bases, with 13 bases between them. This CDR3 is built from 15 residues. CDR3 region: CARFSGDTNTGELFF. CDR3 DNA: TGTGCCAGATTTAGTGGAGATACGAACACCGGGGAGCTGTTTTTT.

The chain links TRBV10-3 to TRBJ2-7; TRBD1 matches at 7 bases. The germline V gene encodes CDR1 ENHRY and CDR2 SYGVKD. V dropped 11 bases and J dropped 1; count of bases not matched to a gene: 2. This CDR3 comprises 11 residues. CDR3 DNA: TGTGCCTCGACAGGGTCCTACGAGCAGTACTTC. This codes for CASTGSYEQYF.

The chain links TRBV6-5 to TRBJ1-1; 7 positions match TRBD1. This CDR3 has 14 amino acids. The germline V gene has CDR1 MNHEY and CDR2 SVGAGI. Losses at the gene ends were 5 bases for V and 6 bases for J; bases not matched to a gene: 9. This CDR3 is CASSTTTGRSEAFF. Here the CDR3 DNA reads TGTGCCAGCAGTACCACGACAGGGCGTTCTGAAGCTTTCTTT.

As concerns this clone: The identical CDR3 is also encoded by other nucleotide sequences in the sample. J is TRBJ2-2 and V is TRBV5-6, with 10 bases identical to TRBD1. Per the germline V gene, CDR1 is SGHDT and CDR2 is YYEEEE. The CDR3 runs to 17 residues. V shed 5 bases and J 1 base; nucleotides not matched to a gene: 8. The CDR3 DNA follows: TGTGCCAGCAGTCCAAGACAGGGGGCGAGGAACACCGGGGAGCTGTTTTTT. Translating it yields CASSPRQGARNTGELFF.

The rearrangement links TRBV5-1 to TRBJ1-3; D is ambiguous. Trimming shortened V by 0 bases and J by 5 bases, and 12 bases separated the two germline ends. This CDR3 has 15 amino acids. Looked up from germline, CDR1 is SGHRS and CDR2 is YFSETQ. The CDR3 is CASSLAQADRNTIYF. Here the CDR3 DNA reads TGCGCCAGCAGCTTGGCGCAGGCCGACAGAAACACCATATATTTT.

The chain combines TRBV19 with TRBJ2-7, with 8 bases fitting TRBD1. CDR3 length equals 15 residues. The germline V gene encodes CDR1 LNHDA and CDR2 SQIVND (reference sequence). Trimming cost V 3 bases and J 1 base; bases outside gene matches: 5. The DNA of the CDR3 is TGTGCCAGTAGTATCGGACAGGGTTTGTCCTACGAGCAGTACTTC. Protein sequence: CASSIGQGLSYEQYF.

Notes on this clone: A junction boundary mismatches the germline segment, possibly from a read error. The chain combines TRBV7-8 with TRBJ2-7, with 7 bases identical to TRBD2. Germline assignment: CDR1 SGHVS and CDR2 FQNEAQ. The CDR3 loop spans 17 amino acids. The CDR3 DNA is TGTGTCAGCAGCTTTGCCTTGGGGCGGGGGTCAGAATACGAGCAGTACTTC. Protein sequence: CVSSFALGRGSEYEQYF.

The rearrangement joins TRBV5-4 to TRBJ2-3; 10 positions match TRBD2. CDR3 size: 17 residues. Trimming removed 3 bases from V and 2 bases from J; junction bases left unmatched: 9. Germline values: CDR1 SGHNT, CDR2 YYREEE (reference sequence). The CDR3 sequence: CASSSYSGGTNTDTQYF. The CDR3 DNA sequence: TGTGCCAGCAGCTCGTATAGCGGGGGGACGAACACAGATACGCAGTATTTT.

The chain carries TRBV28 and TRBJ1-4; tentative D call: TRBD1 (6 bases). In germline, CDR1 is MDHEN, CDR2 SYDVKM. Deletions cut 6 bases from V and 8 bases from J, with 16 bases between. This CDR3 contains 14 residues. The CDR3 loop is CASSSDRIREKLFF. In DNA form, the CDR3 reads TGTGCCAGCAGCTCAGACAGGATACGGGAAAAACTGTTTTTT.

The chain is built from TRBV6-5 and TRBJ1-5; no definite D call. The CDR3 spans 15 residues. Trimming removed 0 bases from V and 0 bases from J, with 6 bases in between. Germline loops: CDR1 MNHEY, CDR2 SVGAGI. The CDR3 region has the DNA TGTGCCAGCAGTTACTCGAGGGATAGCAATCAGCCCCAGCATTTT. Translating gives CASSYSRDSNQPQHF.